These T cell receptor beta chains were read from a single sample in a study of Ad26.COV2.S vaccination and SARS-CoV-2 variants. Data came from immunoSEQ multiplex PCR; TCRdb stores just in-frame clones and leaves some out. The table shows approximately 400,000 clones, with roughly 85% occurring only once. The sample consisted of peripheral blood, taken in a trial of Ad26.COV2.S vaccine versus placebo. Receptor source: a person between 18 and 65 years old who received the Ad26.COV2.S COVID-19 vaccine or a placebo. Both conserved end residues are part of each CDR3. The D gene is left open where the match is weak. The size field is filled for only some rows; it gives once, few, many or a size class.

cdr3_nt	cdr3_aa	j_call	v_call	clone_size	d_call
TGTGCCAGCAGCTTAGCCCGGGGGACCGACAATGAGCAGTTCTTC	CASSLARGTDNEQFF	TRBJ2-1	TRBV7-9	-	-
TGTGCCAGCAGTGAGACAGGTTGGGGCGAGCAGTACTTC	CASSETGWGEQYF	TRBJ2-7	TRBV6-1	-	-
TGTGCCAGCAGTGAAGTCGGGTGGACTGAAGCTTTCTTT	CASSEVGWTEAFF	TRBJ1-1	TRBV6-1	-	-
TGTGCCAGCAGCTTAGAAGGACAGCTGACGAGACAGCCCCAGCATTTT	CASSLEGQLTRQPQHF	TRBJ1-5	TRBV7-8	-	-
TGTGCCAGCAGTGCACAGGGGGCCGGGGAGCAGTTCTTC	CASSAQGAGEQFF	TRBJ2-1	TRBV2	-	TRBD1
TGTGCCAGCAGCGAGGGCGCCAACGGACTAGCGGAGAATGAGCAGTTCTTC	CASSEGANGLAENEQFF	TRBJ2-1	TRBV7-9	-	TRBD2
TGTGCCAGCAGTGGGGACAATCAGCCCCAGCATTTT	CASSGDNQPQHF	TRBJ1-5	TRBV2	-	-
TGCAGCGTGTGGGCCTCGGGGGGGGCTTTCTTT	CSVWASGGAFF	TRBJ1-1	TRBV29-1	-	-
TGTGCCAGCAGCGGGCCCGGGACAGACACCTCAGATACGCAGTATTTT	CASSGPGTDTSDTQYF	TRBJ2-3	TRBV5-5	-	TRBD1
TGTGCCAGCACCCTGAGTGGGGGGAATCAGCCCCAGCATTTT	CASTLSGGNQPQHF	TRBJ1-5	TRBV5-6	-	-
TGCGCCAGCAGCCAAGATCTTATCAACGCCTATGAAAAACTGTTTTTT	CASSQDLINAYEKLFF	TRBJ1-4	TRBV4-3	-	-
TGTGCCAGCAGCCTTTCCTCCGGGACCCAGTACTTC	CASSLSSGTQYF	TRBJ2-5	TRBV5-4	few	-
TGTGCCAGCAGCCGCAAGGGGATAAGTAACACTGAAGCTTTCTTT	CASSRKGISNTEAFF	TRBJ1-1	TRBV6-5	-	-
TGCAGCGCTGAGTTCAATGAGCAGTTCTTC	CSAEFNEQFF	TRBJ2-1	TRBV29-1	-	-
TGCAGCGTTGAAGATACGGGGACGGGAAACACCATATATTTT	CSVEDTGTGNTIYF	TRBJ1-3	TRBV29-1	once	-
TGTGCCAGTAGTCCCCAAAACCCACAGGGAAGAAATCAGCCCCAGCATTTT	CASSPQNPQGRNQPQHF	TRBJ1-5	TRBV19	-	-
TGTGCCAGCAGTTTATCGCCCCTGACAGGGACCTATGGCTACACCTTC	CASSLSPLTGTYGYTF	TRBJ1-2	TRBV27	-	TRBD1
TGTGCCAGCAGCCCAGGGACTCCTAGCTACGACCAGTACTTC	CASSPGTPSYDQYF	TRBJ2-7	TRBV3-1/TRBV3-2	-	-
TGTGCCACCTCGACCCCGGGACTAGCGGGAGGCAGCCACGAGCAGTACTTC	CATSTPGLAGGSHEQYF	TRBJ2-7	TRBV15	-	TRBD2
TGTGCCAGCAGCCAACGGACAGACGGAGCTTTCTTT	CASSQRTDGAFF	TRBJ1-1	TRBV7-9	-	-
TGCGCCAGCAGCCCGGGACAGGCCAACACCGGGGAGCTGTTTTTT	CASSPGQANTGELFF	TRBJ2-2	TRBV5-1	-	TRBD1
TGTGCCAGCAGCAAACTTCCGGGAATGCGGGATATTGGTACTGAAGCTTTCTTT	CASSKLPGMRDIGTEAFF	TRBJ1-1	TRBV21-1	-	-
TGCAGTGCCAGTTTACGGGGGGATACGCAGTATTTT	CSASLRGDTQYF	TRBJ2-3	TRBV20-1	-	-
TGTGCCAGCAGCCCCCCCGGGCAGATGGACAATGAGCAGTTCTTC	CASSPPGQMDNEQFF	TRBJ2-1	TRBV11-2	-	-
TGTGCCAGCAGTCCCTGGATGAATCAGCCCCAGCATTTT	CASSPWMNQPQHF	TRBJ1-5	TRBV6-5	-	-
TGTGCCAGCAGCGTCCGGGACAGGGCTTGGGGCTACACCTTC	CASSVRDRAWGYTF	TRBJ1-2	TRBV3-1/TRBV3-2	once	TRBD1
TGTGCCTCTACCAGGGGCAAGAGGAATAATTCACCCCTCCACTTT	CASTRGKRNNSPLHF	TRBJ1-6	TRBV30	few	-
TGTGCCAGCAGCGCAGTTGCATCTAACTATGGCTACACCTTC	CASSAVASNYGYTF	TRBJ1-2	TRBV7-9	-	-
TGTGCCAGCAGCGTAGGCACCAAAAACATTCAGTACTTC	CASSVGTKNIQYF	TRBJ2-4	TRBV9	-	-
TGTGCCAGCAACACGTGGGCAGGGATCACTGAAGCTTTCTTT	CASNTWAGITEAFF	TRBJ1-1	TRBV21-1	-	-
TGTGCCAGCAGACCCAGGGGGAACACTGAAGCTTTCTTT	CASRPRGNTEAFF	TRBJ1-1	TRBV7-2	-	-
TGTGCCAGCAGCTCTAGGACAGCGAACTACGAGCAGTACTTC	CASSSRTANYEQYF	TRBJ2-7	TRBV13	-	-
TGTGCCAGCAGAAAAGACAGGGGGCCTTTCTTT	CASRKDRGPFF	TRBJ1-1	TRBV12-3/TRBV12-4	-	TRBD1
TGTGCCAGCAGCTTAGATTGCGGGCTAGCGGGAGGGTGTGAGCAGTTCTTC	CASSLDCGLAGGCEQFF	TRBJ2-1	TRBV11-2	-	TRBD2
TGTGCCAGCAGTTACGACAGGGTGGGGGAGAACACTGAAGCTTTCTTT	CASSYDRVGENTEAFF	TRBJ1-1	TRBV6-2/TRBV6-3	-	TRBD1
TGTGCCAGCTCACAACGATCCGGGACTGGTAGCACAGATACGCAGTATTTT	CASSQRSGTGSTDTQYF	TRBJ2-3	TRBV18	-	-
TGCAGCGTGGGGTCCGGGACTGCAAATTCACCCCTCCACTTT	CSVGSGTANSPLHF	TRBJ1-6	TRBV29-1	-	-
TGTGCCAGCAGCTTAGCGCTAATGACTAGCGGTGACAATGAGCAGTTCTTC	CASSLALMTSGDNEQFF	TRBJ2-1	TRBV7-2	-	TRBD2
TGTGCCAGCAGCCAACCAGGGACGGATGAGCAGTACTTC	CASSQPGTDEQYF	TRBJ2-7	TRBV7-9	-	-
TGTGCCAGTAAGGTGGGGGGGATGAACACTGAAGCTTTCTTT	CASKVGGMNTEAFF	TRBJ1-1	TRBV19	-	-
TGTGCCAGTAGTATTGGGACAGGGGTTTGGTACGAGCAGTACTTC	CASSIGTGVWYEQYF	TRBJ2-7	TRBV19	-	TRBD1
TGCAGCGTAACAGGGGGAGTTGGCTCTGGGGCCAACGTCCTGACTTTC	CSVTGGVGSGANVLTF	TRBJ2-6	TRBV29-1	-	TRBD1
TGTGCCAGCAGTTACTCGTCTAGCGGGGTCACAGATACGCAGTATTTT	CASSYSSSGVTDTQYF	TRBJ2-3	TRBV6-2/TRBV6-3	-	TRBD2
TGTGCCAGCAAGAATACGGGAGGCACAGATACGCAGTATTTT	CASKNTGGTDTQYF	TRBJ2-3	TRBV9	-	-
TGCAGCGTTGGGACAGGCAACTATGGCTACACCTTC	CSVGTGNYGYTF	TRBJ1-2	TRBV29-1	-	TRBD1
TGCGCCAGCAGCGCCAGACAAGGCCTCGGAAACACCATATATTTT	CASSARQGLGNTIYF	TRBJ1-3	TRBV5-1	-	-
TGTGCCAGCAGCCAATCCCCGGGACTAGCGGGAAACGAGCAGTACTTC	CASSQSPGLAGNEQYF	TRBJ2-7	TRBV3-1/TRBV3-2	-	TRBD2
TGCGCCAGCAGCCAAGAAGGAGTAACCGGCACAGATACGCAGTATTTT	CASSQEGVTGTDTQYF	TRBJ2-3	TRBV4-1	-	-
TGCGCCAGCAGCTTAACAGGGGGCACTGGAAACACCATATATTTT	CASSLTGGTGNTIYF	TRBJ1-3	TRBV5-1	-	TRBD1
TGTGCCAGCAGTCCTTGGCGGGGAGACGAGCAGTACTTC	CASSPWRGDEQYF	TRBJ2-7	TRBV3-1/TRBV3-2	once	-
TGTGCCAGCAGCTTAGGAGTGGGTTCCTACGAGCAGTACTTC	CASSLGVGSYEQYF	TRBJ2-7	TRBV11-2	-	-
TGTGCCAGCAGCCCCTCCGGCGGGCGGGATCGGTACAATGAGCAGTTCTTC	CASSPSGGRDRYNEQFF	TRBJ2-1	TRBV7-6	-	-
TGTGCCAGCAGTTTTGGGGCGGGCGATGAGCAGTTCTTC	CASSFGAGDEQFF	TRBJ2-1	TRBV27	-	-
TGTGCCAGCAGCTTTAGACAGGGCGGGCCCACCGGGGAGCTGTTTTTT	CASSFRQGGPTGELFF	TRBJ2-2	TRBV5-6	-	TRBD1